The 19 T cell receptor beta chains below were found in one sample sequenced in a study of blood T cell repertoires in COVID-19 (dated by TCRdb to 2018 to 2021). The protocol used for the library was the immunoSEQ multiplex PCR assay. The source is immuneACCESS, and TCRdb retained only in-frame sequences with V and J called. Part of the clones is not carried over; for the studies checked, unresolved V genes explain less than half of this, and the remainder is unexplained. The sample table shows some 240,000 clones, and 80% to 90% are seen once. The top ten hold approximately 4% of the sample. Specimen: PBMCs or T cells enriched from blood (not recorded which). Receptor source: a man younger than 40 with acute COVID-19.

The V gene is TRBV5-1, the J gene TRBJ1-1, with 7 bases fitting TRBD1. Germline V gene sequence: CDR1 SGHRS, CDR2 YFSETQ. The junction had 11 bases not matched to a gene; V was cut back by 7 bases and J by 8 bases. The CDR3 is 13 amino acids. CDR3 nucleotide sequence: TGCGCCAGCCGACTGACAGGGTCAATCGAAGCTTTCTTT. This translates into CASRLTGSIEAFF. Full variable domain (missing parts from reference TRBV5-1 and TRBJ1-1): KAGVTQTPRYLIKTRGQQVTLSCSPISGHRSVSWYQQTPGQGLQFLFEYFSETQRNKGNFPGRFSGRQFSNSRSEMNVSTLELGDSALYLCASRLTGSIEAFFGQGTRLTVV.

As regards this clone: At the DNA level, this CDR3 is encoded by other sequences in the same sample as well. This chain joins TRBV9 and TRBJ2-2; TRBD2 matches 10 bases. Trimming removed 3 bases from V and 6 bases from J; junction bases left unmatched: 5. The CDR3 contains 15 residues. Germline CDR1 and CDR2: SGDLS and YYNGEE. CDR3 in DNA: TGTGCCAGCAGCGCAAGCGGGGGGGCACCCGGGGAGCTGTTTTTT. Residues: CASSASGGAPGELFF.

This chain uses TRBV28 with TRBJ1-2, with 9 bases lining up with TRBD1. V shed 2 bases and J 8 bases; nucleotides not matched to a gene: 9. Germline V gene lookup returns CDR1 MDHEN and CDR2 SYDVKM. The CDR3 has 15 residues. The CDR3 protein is CASSLLPGQGNGYTF. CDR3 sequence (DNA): TGTGCCAGCAGTTTACTACCGGGACAGGGAAACGGCTACACCTTC.

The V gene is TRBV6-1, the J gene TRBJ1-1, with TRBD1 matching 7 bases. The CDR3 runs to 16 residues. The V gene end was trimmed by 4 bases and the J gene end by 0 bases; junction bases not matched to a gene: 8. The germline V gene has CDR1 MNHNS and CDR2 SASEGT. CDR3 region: CASSGKGGSLNTEAFF. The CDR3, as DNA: TGTGCCAGCAGTGGTAAAGGGGGCTCTCTGAACACTGAAGCTTTCTTT.

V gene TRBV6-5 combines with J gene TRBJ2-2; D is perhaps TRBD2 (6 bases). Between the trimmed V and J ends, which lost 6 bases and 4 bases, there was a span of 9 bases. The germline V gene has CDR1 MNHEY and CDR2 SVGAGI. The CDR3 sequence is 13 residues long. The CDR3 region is CASSRDFTGELFF. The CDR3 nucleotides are TGTGCCAGCAGCCGGGACTTCACCGGGGAGCTGTTTTTT.

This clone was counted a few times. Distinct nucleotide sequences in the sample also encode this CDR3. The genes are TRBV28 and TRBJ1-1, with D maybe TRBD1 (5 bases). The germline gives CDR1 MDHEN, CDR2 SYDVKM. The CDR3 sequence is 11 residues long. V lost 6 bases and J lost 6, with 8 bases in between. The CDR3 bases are TGTGCCAGCAGGGGGCGACCTGAAGCTTTCTTT. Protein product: CASRGRPEAFF.

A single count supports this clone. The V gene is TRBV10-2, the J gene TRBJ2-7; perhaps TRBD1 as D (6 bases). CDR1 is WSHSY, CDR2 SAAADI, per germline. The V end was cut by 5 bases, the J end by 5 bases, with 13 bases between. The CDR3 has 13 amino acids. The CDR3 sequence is CASSLNRAHEQYV. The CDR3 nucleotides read TGCGCCAGCAGTTTAAACAGGGCCCACGAGCAGTACGTC.

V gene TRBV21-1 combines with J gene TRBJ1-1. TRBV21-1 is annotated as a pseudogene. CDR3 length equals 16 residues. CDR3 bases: TGTGCCAGCAGCGGTCATTGGGACTCTGGGTCCACTGAAGCTTTCTTT. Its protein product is CASSGHWDSGSTEAFF.

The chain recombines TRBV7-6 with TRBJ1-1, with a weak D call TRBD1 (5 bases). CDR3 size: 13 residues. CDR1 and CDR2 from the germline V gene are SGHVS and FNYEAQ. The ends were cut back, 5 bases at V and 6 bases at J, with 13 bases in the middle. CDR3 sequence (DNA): TGTGCCAGCAGCCCCGCAGGGTTCGCTGAAGCTTTCTTT. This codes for CASSPAGFAEAFF.

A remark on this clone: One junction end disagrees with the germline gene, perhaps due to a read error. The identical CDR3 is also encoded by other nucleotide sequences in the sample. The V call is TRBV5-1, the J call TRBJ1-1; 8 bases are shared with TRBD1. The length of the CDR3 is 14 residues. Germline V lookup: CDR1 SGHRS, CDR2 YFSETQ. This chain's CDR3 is CASSLLDREGEAFF. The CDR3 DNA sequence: TGTGCCAGCAGCTTGTTGGACAGGGAAGGTGAAGCTTTCTTT.

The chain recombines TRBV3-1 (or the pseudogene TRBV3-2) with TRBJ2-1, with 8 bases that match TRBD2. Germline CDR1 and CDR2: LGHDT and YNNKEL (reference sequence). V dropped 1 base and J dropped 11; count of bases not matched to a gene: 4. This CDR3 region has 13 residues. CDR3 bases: TGTGCCAGCAGCCAAGTCCGGGAGGGCCAGCAGTTCTTC. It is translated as CASSQVREGQQFF.

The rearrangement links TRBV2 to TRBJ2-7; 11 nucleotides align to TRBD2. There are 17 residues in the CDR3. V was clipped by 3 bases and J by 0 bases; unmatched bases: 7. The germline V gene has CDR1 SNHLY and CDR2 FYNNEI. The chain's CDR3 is CASSDLGLADSSYEQYV. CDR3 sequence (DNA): TGTGCCAGCAGTGATCTGGGACTAGCGGACAGCTCCTACGAGCAGTACGTC.

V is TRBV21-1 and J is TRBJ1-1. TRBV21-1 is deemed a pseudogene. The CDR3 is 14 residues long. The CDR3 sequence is CASSSGLWYSEAFF. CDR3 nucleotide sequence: TGTGCCAGCAGTTCGGGACTCTGGTATTCTGAAGCTTTCTTT.

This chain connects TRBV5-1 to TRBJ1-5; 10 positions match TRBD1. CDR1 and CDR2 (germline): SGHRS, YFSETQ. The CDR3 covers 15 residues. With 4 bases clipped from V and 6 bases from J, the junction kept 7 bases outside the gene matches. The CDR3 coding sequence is TGCGCCAGCAGCCCATCGGGACAGGGGTTTCAGCCCCAGCATTTT. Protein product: CASSPSGQGFQPQHF.

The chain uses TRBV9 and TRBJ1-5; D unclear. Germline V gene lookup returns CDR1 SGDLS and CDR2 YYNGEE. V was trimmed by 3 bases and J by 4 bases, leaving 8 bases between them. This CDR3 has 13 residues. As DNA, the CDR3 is TGTGCCAGCAGCGCGGGAACGAATCAGCCCCAGCATTTT. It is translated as CASSAGTNQPQHF.

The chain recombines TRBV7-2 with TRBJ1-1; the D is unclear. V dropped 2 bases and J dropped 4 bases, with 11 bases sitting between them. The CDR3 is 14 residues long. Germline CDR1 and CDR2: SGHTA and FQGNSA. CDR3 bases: TGTGCCAGCAGCTTAAGGAGGGAGAGCACTGAAGCTTTCTTT. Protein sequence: CASSLRRESTEAFF.

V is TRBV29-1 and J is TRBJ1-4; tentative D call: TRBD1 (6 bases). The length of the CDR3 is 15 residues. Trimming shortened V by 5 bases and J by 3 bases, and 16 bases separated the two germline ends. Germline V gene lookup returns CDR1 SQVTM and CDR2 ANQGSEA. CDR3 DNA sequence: TGCAGCGTTTCCCCGGGGGGGGCCGCTAATGAAAAACTGTTTTTT. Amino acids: CSVSPGGAANEKLFF.

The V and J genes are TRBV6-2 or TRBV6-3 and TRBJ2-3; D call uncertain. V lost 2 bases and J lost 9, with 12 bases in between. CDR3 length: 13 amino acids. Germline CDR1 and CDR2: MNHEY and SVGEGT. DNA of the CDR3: TGTGCCAGCAGTTACCGTCCCGCGCCAACGCAGTATTTT. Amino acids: CASSYRPAPTQYF.

The CDR3 DNA reads TGCAGCGTTATTAGCGGGAGAGAGACCCAGTACTTC. Protein product: CSVISGRETQYF. V and J are TRBV29-1 and TRBJ2-5; 9 bases match TRBD2. The germline V gene encodes CDR1 SQVTM and CDR2 ANQGSEA. Unmatched junction bases numbered 2, after V lost 5 bases and J lost 4 bases. The CDR3 spans 12 residues. The full variable domain, with the rest looked up from reference TRBV29-1 and TRBJ2-5, is SAVISQKPSRDICQRGTSLTIQCQVDSQVTMMFWYRQQPGQSLTLIATANQGSEATYESGFVIDKFPISRPNLTFSTLTVSNMSPEDSSIYLCSVISGRETQYFGPGTRLLVL.